Sequencing of this T cell receptor (beta chain) was carried out in a study of T cell changes during pregnancy in multiple sclerosis. Assay used: immunoSEQ multiplex PCR; TCRdb lists only in-frame clones, some missing. The sample includes tens of thousands of clones, around 90% seen only once; the top ten take roughly 5.2%. V gave up 0 bases and J gave up 9 bases; unmatched junction bases: 6. The germline CDR1 and CDR2 sequences are MGHRA and YSYEKL. This CDR3 spans 16 amino acids. The input for sequencing was CD8+ T cells from peripheral blood mononuclear cells, taken before pregnancy. The chain links TRBV4-1 to TRBJ2-1; 12 bases are a match to TRBD1. This TCR was sampled from a female donor with multiple sclerosis, enrolled in a pregnancy study. CDR3 loop: CASSQETGQGAGEQFF. Written as DNA, the CDR3 is TGCGCCAGCAGCCAAGAAACGGGACAGGGGGCGGGTGAGCAGTTCTTC.